This TCR beta chain was captured in a study of cytomegalovirus exposure and HLA in healthy donors (dated by TCRdb to 2017 to 2019). Some background on the complete study: In an earlier analysis of approximately 640 of the donors, about 260 Gb of sequence data and 95 million to 130 million unique TCR beta sequences from 180 million or so T cells were reported. Typing coverage differed by locus: A, B, C, DRB1 and DQB1 were typed in roughly 620-640 donors, DQA1 in around 500, DPA1 in roughly 590, and DPB1 in roughly 450. The study used immunosequencing to profile the T cell repertoires of several hundred subjects and linked those repertoires to cytomegalovirus serostatus. The genetic ancestry cluster associated with self-reported Caucasian donors included 81% of the approximately 400 genotyped donors. Donor age, sex, ethnicity and CMV serostatus were collected together with the repertoire data. An earlier analysis of approximately 500 of the donors applied high-throughput TCR beta sequencing to assess whether each TCR beta V gene segment acted as functional or pseudogenic. Every discovery cohort repertoire had been produced on one sequencing platform. High-throughput TCR immunosequencing, statistical association of individual TCRs with disease status, and machine learning were combined to predict cytomegalovirus infection status. The study was designed to test whether signatures of past pathogen exposure could be identified by cataloging public T cell receptors. In a later genetic analysis, genome-wide SNP genotypes for about 65% of the 666 donors were used, and that subset was treated as a discovery cohort. A handful of DR-DQ haplotypes were handled as single units for association and clustering because linkage in the cohort was strong. A later analysis re-analyzed previously published TCR beta repertoires from several hundred donors and added high-resolution HLA genotyping to study TCR occurrence patterns. Rather than drawing on any new phenotypic data, the later analysis identified candidate immune exposures from TCR beta sequences and the way those sequences occurred across donors. A separate validation cohort of over 95 different subjects was used in addition to the approximately 700-subject first cohort. Class I and class II HLA loci were covered by the typing at four-digit resolution. Among 398 genotyped donors of the cohort, an average of 235,054 unique TCR beta nucleotide sequences were sequenced per donor, 15% to 20% of them non-productive. An early release that covered more than 550 HLA-typed donors contained 250 to 350 gigabases of sequencing data and approximately 85 million unique TCR sequences. Broad study findings and their caveats: In vitro tests confirmed that a few of the cytomegalovirus-associated TCR beta chains recognize cytomegalovirus antigens. According to a later analysis, TCR association rates differed among HLA loci, with DRB1 alleles showing the most associated TCRs and HLA-C alleles showing the fewest. In a later analysis, most CMV-associated TCR beta chains were found to appear HLA-restricted, with HLA associations seemingly driven largely by CMV exposure. Cytomegalovirus status was reported to be diagnosed by the classifier with high specificity and sensitivity in both the original and validation cohorts. A cluster of highly shared sequence variants was judged likely to represent a technical artifact of the sequencing pipeline. Broadly in line with IMGT annotations, most TCR beta V segments showed up in productive rearrangements about 90% or about 30% of the time in an earlier analysis of roughly 590 of the donors. Compared with the approximately 670-donor mean, donors in an Asian-associated ancestry cluster had fewer N-insertions in productive TCRs, according to a later genetic analysis. Some IMGT-functional V segments, including TRBV6-2 and TRBV6-3, could not be distinguished by the 87-base-pair reads and were therefore excluded. This cohort had only TCR beta chains sequenced, and the lack of alpha or paired-chain data limited which features could be detected. An association between a missense DCLRE1C variant and V-gene and J-gene trimming of TCR beta chains was found in a later genetic analysis and replicated in an independent cohort. Most TCR sequences were observed very rarely across donors, whereas some public TCRs were present in many individuals. For the cohort, immune exposure information was limited to CMV serostatus. Presence/absence analyses assumed roughly uniform sequencing depth across donors, an assumption that may not hold. A total of about 150 TCR beta chains were listed by the study as associated with cytomegalovirus. A further reported finding was that TCR beta sequences accurately predicted the HLA-A and HLA-B alleles for most subjects in the first cohort. Correlated functional status among segregating V segments might be attributable to linkage disequilibrium, but an unknown experimental factor could not be ruled out. Several of the top co-occurrence clusters appeared to be linked to parvovirus B19, influenza, CMV and Epstein-Barr virus, according to a later analysis. A later analysis associated about 17,000 TCR beta sequences with specific HLA alleles at a false discovery rate of 0.05. The authors suggested that the approach could potentially be extended to other disease states and immunological phenotypes. Compared with equally common non-associated chains, HLA-associated TCR beta chains in a later analysis were more clonally expanded and had lower generation probabilities. Because counts were too low, roughly 17 rarely observed V segments, including chromosome 9 orphons, were left out of the earlier analysis of several hundred of the donors. When HLA alleles, especially DR and DQ, strongly co-occurred, TCR associations were difficult to assign to individual alleles. Because HLA typing was missing for some donors at each locus, association tests included only the typed subset.

For CDR1 and CDR2, the germline V gene lists LGHNA and YSLEER. The cysteine opens and the phenylalanine closes a CDR3 of 15 amino acids. The entry retains the CDR3 DNA only, 45 bases that are in frame from base 1. Trimming accounts for 2 bases at V and 3 bases at J, while the number of junction bases matched to no gene is 6. Receptor amplification or capture employed the immunoSEQ multiplex PCR assay. The multiplex PCR relied on a mix of 60 forward primers for TCR Vbeta segments and 13 reverse primers for TCR Jbeta segments. Amplification of the CDR3 region of rearranged TCR beta genes was performed with a multiplex PCR assay on genomic DNA. The Illumina HiSeq System was used to sequence the amplified TCR beta libraries as 87-base-pair reads. The published analysis was carried out like this. A later analysis counted some 80 million unique TCR beta chains across the 690 or so repertoires, and around 9.9 million of these chains were shared by at least two donors. Raw reads were error-corrected and collapsed into unique sequences by a nearest-neighbor algorithm in which closely related sequences were merged to remove PCR and sequencing errors. Alignment of CDR3 sequences to IMGT reference sequences was used to assign V, D and J gene segments. Each retained sequence needed at least a six-nucleotide match to both a V gene segment and a J gene segment. A rearrangement was called productive if the CDR3 had no stop codons and remained in frame with V and J, and every other rearrangement was called non-productive. CDR3 was defined according to IMGT convention as the region running from the second conserved V-encoded cysteine to the conserved J-encoded phenylalanine. The earlier analysis of 587 of the donors excluded any sequence lacking an unambiguous match to a single V gene segment. In an earlier analysis of approximately 560 of the donors, a V segment was called functional when productive rearrangements were above 56.7%, and segregating when the standard deviation between donors exceeded 5%. A statistical classification framework was built for diagnosing cytomegalovirus status from the catalog of TCR beta chain sequences. A later analysis assigned V and J genes by comparing TCR nucleotide sequences with IMGT/GENE-DB human TR gene sequences. In a later analysis, CDR3 sequences and most-parsimonious VDJ recombination scenarios were assigned using the TCRdist pipeline. In a later analysis, each TCR beta chain was defined by its CDR3 amino acid sequence together with its V-gene family, and reads lacking a unique V-gene family were excluded. A later analysis removed 592 highly shared, low-generation-probability nucleotide sequences to deal with suspected cross-contamination and a sequencing artifact. For each public chain, a later analysis derived a clonal expansion index from normalized ranks of inferred template counts within each repertoire. In a later analysis, generation probabilities were computed with a VDJ recombination model fitted to out-of-frame rearrangements, and the resulting probabilities were checked against IGoR. Hypergeometric tests were used in a later analysis to score TCR-TCR, TCR-HLA and TCR-CMV co-occurrence, with a repertoire-size bias correction applied to the TCR pairs. To estimate false discovery rates, a later analysis permuted the HLA or CMV assignments 20 times. In a later analysis, co-occurring TCRs were grouped using DBSCAN, and TCRdist sequence similarity was added for clustering within HLA-allele-positive subsets. For co-occurrence clustering, repertoires with fewer than 30,000 or more than 120,000 public chains were excluded, along with 5 or 6 repertoires with anomalous nucleotide sharing. TCRdb's version of the immuneACCESS table is confined to in-frame rearrangements and falls short of the full clone set. An unresolved V gene accounts for under half of the shortfall where checked; the remainder is of unknown origin. That table is the source of V, J and clone size, and D and trimming were worked out from the DNA. The sample records some 130,000 clones, over 60% of which are singletons. The top ten constitute approximately 3.5% of the sample.

In total, roughly 670 healthy bone marrow donors made up the cohort. Cohort members were all nominally healthy when sampled, although unrecorded immune exposures were likely present. The donor was CMV seropositive and belonged to the group of 250 to 350 seropositive cohort members. A peripheral blood sample was collected from each donor, and TCR beta sequencing was performed on peripheral blood mononuclear cells. The Qiagen DNeasy Blood Extraction Kit was used to extract genomic DNA from the blood cell samples. A note on this clone: Its cognate antigen has yet to be identified. Per-nucleotide qualities are absent, and no much larger clonotype sits a single base away.

This receptor was obtained from a woman in her 30s in good health and CMV-seropositive. The source material was PBMCs. This sequence uses TRBV4-3 and TRBJ2-7, with TRBD1 matching 8 junction bases. CDR3 loop: CASSQNLGQGYEQYF. The DNA reads TGCGCCAGCAGCCAAAACCTAGGACAGGGCTACGAGCAGTACTTC.